This paragraph covers one T cell receptor beta chain sequence. The target antigen is unknown. Unique molecular identifiers were present on the cDNA, which also gained a universal primer site by template switching. TCRdb re-analysed the 5' RACE reads in MiXCR, keeping a single row per CDR3 protein. Among approximately 590,000 distinct CDR3 sequences listed, more than 9% were seen once. Germline V gives CDR1 SGDLS, CDR2 YYNGEE. The V and J ends lost 0 bases and 2 bases, in that order; junction bases with no gene match: 3. The CDR3 runs 17 residues. The data were taken from a study of identical twins. Study outcomes and limitations: Insertions were fewer in abundant cord blood beta clonotypes, whereas memory repertoires showed none of this pattern. The authors noted that invariant MAIT and iNKT cells could partly confound zero-insertion analyses.

This sample was shared with a second study, whose subject was yellow fever vaccine responses in identical twins.

The sample taken for sequencing was PBMCs. The receptor was isolated from a woman younger than 30 in good health. This sequence joins TRBV9 and TRBJ2-2; 11 nucleotides agree with TRBD1. Written as DNA, the CDR3 is TGTGCCAGCAGCGTAGGGGGACAGGGGGTAAACACCGGGGAGCTGTTTTTT. It yields the protein CASSVGGQGVNTGELFF.